The source of this TCR beta chain is a study of Tregs in tolerant kidney transplant recipients. The study's findings and limits: The small number of patients limits these findings pending further validation.

Libraries were prepared by immunoSEQ multiplex PCR; TCRdb keeps only in-frame clonotypes and omits some of them. Here the sample spans 240,000 or so clones, roughly four fifths being singletons. The CDR3 sequence is 13 residues long. The V gene's germline CDR1 is SNHLY and CDR2 FYNNEI. Trimming left V 6 bases short and J 0 bases short, with 7 bases between. As for this clone: Antigen: not known. Other DNA sequences within the sample encode an identical CDR3.

The chain is built from TRBV2 and TRBJ2-3, with D perhaps TRBD1 or TRBD2 (5 bases each). The receptor was isolated from a human donor in good health. Sample: CD4+ T cells from blood. The CDR3 spells CASRRDSTDTQYF. The DNA for the CDR3 is TGTGCCAGCAGGAGGGACAGCACAGATACGCAGTATTTT.